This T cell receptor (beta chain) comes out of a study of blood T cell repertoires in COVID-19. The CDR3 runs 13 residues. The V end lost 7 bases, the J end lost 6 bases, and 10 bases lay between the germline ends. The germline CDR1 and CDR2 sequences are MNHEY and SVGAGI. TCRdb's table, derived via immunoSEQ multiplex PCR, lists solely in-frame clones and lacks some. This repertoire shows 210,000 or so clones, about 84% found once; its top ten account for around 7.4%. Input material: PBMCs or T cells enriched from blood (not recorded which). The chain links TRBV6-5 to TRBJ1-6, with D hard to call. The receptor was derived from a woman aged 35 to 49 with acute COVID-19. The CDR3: CASTQATNSPLHF. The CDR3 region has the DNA TGTGCCAGCACCCAGGCGACTAATTCACCCCTCCACTTT.